A selection of T cell receptor beta chains follows, all from one sample in a study of OX40 agonist ivuxolimab in advanced cancers. Assay used: immunoSEQ multiplex PCR; TCRdb lists only in-frame clones, some missing. The repertoire holds 45,000 to 60,000 clones, with around 84% as singletons. The sample here was CD4+ or CD8+ T cells sorted from blood, taken in a trial of the OX40 agonist ivuxolimab. These receptors originate from an adult with an advanced solid tumor such as melanoma, head and neck, liver or kidney cancer. The CDR3 runs from the conserved cysteine through the conserved F or W. D genes are given only for firm matches. The size field is filled for only some rows; it gives once, few, many or a size class.

CDR3 length | clone size | J gene | D gene | V gene | CDR3 protein | CDR3 DNA
14 | . | TRBJ1-2 | . | TRBV18 | CASSPEAASYGYTF | TGTGCCAGCTCACCAGAGGCAGCTTCATATGGCTACACCTTC
13 | . | TRBJ2-7 | . | TRBV11-3 | CASSHSGYSEQYF | TGTGCCAGCAGCCATAGCGGTTATAGCGAGCAGTACTTC
15 | . | TRBJ2-5 | . | TRBV5-6 | CASSSGQWGVETQYF | TGTGCCAGCAGCTCCGGACAGTGGGGGGTGGAGACCCAGTACTTC
16 | . | TRBJ2-5 | TRBD2 | TRBV4-1 | CASSQEGGTFAETQYF | TGCGCCAGCAGCCAAGAGGGGGGGACTTTTGCGGAGACCCAGTACTTC
16 | . | TRBJ1-4 | TRBD1 | TRBV7-9 | CASSFPPGTVNEKLFF | TGTGCCAGCAGCTTCCCCCCCGGGACAGTTAATGAAAAACTGTTTTTT
18 | . | TRBJ1-1 | TRBD1 | TRBV19 | CASSTWTGVGNMNTEAFF | TGTGCCAGTAGTACCTGGACAGGGGTGGGGAACATGAACACTGAAGCTTTCTTT
13 | . | TRBJ2-2 | . | TRBV6-5 | CASSYSKLGELFF | TGTGCCAGCAGTTACTCGAAATTGGGGGAGCTGTTTTTT
15 | . | TRBJ1-1 | . | TRBV11-3 | CASSPGVRRNTEAFF | TGTGCCAGCAGCCCAGGGGTCAGGAGGAACACTGAAGCTTTCTTT
8 | . | TRBJ2-1 | . | TRBV2 | CASTEQFF | TGTGCCAGCACTGAGCAGTTCTTC
16 | . | TRBJ1-5 | . | TRBV4-1 | CASSQEWGAGNQPQHF | TGCGCCAGCAGCCAAGAATGGGGCGCGGGCAATCAGCCCCAGCATTTT
13 | . | TRBJ2-7 | . | TRBV29-1 | CSVGGSLLGEQYF | TGCAGCGTTGGAGGTAGCCTCCTGGGCGAGCAGTACTTC
14 | few | TRBJ1-1 | . | TRBV19 | CASSLSGGGTEAFF | TGTGCCAGTAGCCTCTCGGGCGGGGGGACTGAAGCTTTCTTT
16 | . | TRBJ2-7 | TRBD1 | TRBV9 | CASSVRPGQGITEQYF | TGTGCCAGCAGCGTTAGACCGGGACAGGGGATTACCGAGCAGTACTTC
16 | once | TRBJ2-5 | . | TRBV5-1 | CASSLGWGWYQETQYF | TGCGCCAGCAGCTTGGGGTGGGGCTGGTACCAAGAGACCCAGTACTTC
15 | once | TRBJ2-7 | TRBD2 | TRBV27 | CASSGLGLTGSEQYF | TGTGCCAGCAGTGGCCTGGGACTAACGGGCTCCGAGCAGTACTTC
16 | . | TRBJ1-4 | TRBD1 | TRBV6-6 | CASSYRDRARGEKLFF | TGTGCCAGCAGTTACCGGGACAGGGCCCGGGGTGAAAAACTGTTTTTT
17 | . | TRBJ2-3 | TRBD2 | TRBV9 | CASSVALASGGLDTQYF | TGTGCCAGCAGCGTAGCTTTGGCTAGCGGGGGCCTAGATACGCAGTATTTT
17 | few | TRBJ1-1 | . | TRBV7-9 | CASSPPYGGLPNTEAFF | TGTGCCAGCAGCCCCCCTTACGGGGGACTCCCGAACACTGAAGCTTTCTTT
16 | few | TRBJ2-7 | . | TRBV7-2 | CASSLATSPGGYEQYF | TGTGCCAGCAGCTTAGCGACTTCCCCAGGGGGGTACGAGCAGTACTTC
14 | . | TRBJ1-2 | . | TRBV9 | CASSGYRANYGYTF | TGTGCCAGCAGCGGTTACAGGGCTAACTATGGCTACACCTTC
11 | . | TRBJ2-2 | . | TRBV19 | CAIMLAGELFF | TGTGCCATTATGTTGGCCGGGGAGCTGTTTTTT
15 | . | TRBJ2-3 | . | TRBV9 | CASSAGDSSTDTQYF | TGTGCCAGCAGCGCCGGGGACTCTAGCACAGATACGCAGTATTTT
11 | . | TRBJ2-1 | TRBD1 | TRBV27 | CASISGQEQFF | TGTGCCAGCATTTCGGGACAGGAGCAGTTCTTC
14 | . | TRBJ2-2 | TRBD1 | TRBV10-3 | CATNLDRATGELFF | TGTGCCACCAACTTAGACAGGGCAACCGGGGAGCTGTTTTTT
14 | . | TRBJ1-5 | . | TRBV6-6 | CASRPPGLNQPQHF | TGTGCCAGCAGACCCCCAGGCCTCAATCAGCCCCAGCATTTT
14 | . | TRBJ2-1 | . | TRBV4-1 | CASSQDEGLTEQFF | TGCGCCAGCAGCCAAGATGAAGGACTAACCGAGCAGTTCTTC
16 | once | TRBJ1-6 | . | TRBV11-2 | CASSLGGAVFNSPLHF | TGTGCCAGCAGCTTAGGGGGGGCGGTCTTTAATTCACCCCTCCACTTT
14 | . | TRBJ1-1 | . | TRBV4-1 | CASSQEGVNTEAFF | TGCGCCAGCAGCCAAGAAGGAGTGAACACTGAAGCTTTCTTT
14 | . | TRBJ2-4 | TRBD2 | TRBV28 | CASQREGDKNIQYF | TGTGCCAGCCAAAGGGAGGGTGACAAAAACATTCAGTACTTC
16 | once | TRBJ2-1 | . | TRBV7-9 | CASSTPEDLSYNEQFF | TGTGCCAGCAGCACGCCGGAGGATCTTTCCTACAATGAGCAGTTCTTC
16 | . | TRBJ2-1 | TRBD2 | TRBV27 | CASSVSGGASYNEQFF | TGTGCCAGCAGTGTTAGCGGGGGGGCTTCCTACAATGAGCAGTTCTTC
16 | . | TRBJ2-3 | TRBD2 | TRBV5-1 | CASSSRISGSTDTQYF | TGCGCCAGCAGCTCGAGGATTAGCGGGAGCACAGATACGCAGTATTTT
16 | . | TRBJ2-1 | TRBD2 | TRBV9 | CASSVGISGAYNEQFF | TGTGCCAGCAGCGTAGGGATTAGCGGGGCATACAATGAGCAGTTCTTC
15 | . | TRBJ1-5 | TRBD1 | TRBV27 | CASSPRDRGYQPQHF | TGTGCCAGCTCTCCACGGGACAGGGGTTATCAGCCCCAGCATTTT
15 | . | TRBJ2-1 | . | TRBV7-3 | CASTPGAVSYNEQFF | TGTGCCAGCACCCCAGGGGCCGTCTCCTACAATGAGCAGTTCTTC
16 | . | TRBJ2-4 | TRBD1 | TRBV7-8 | CASSLWIQGAKNIQYF | TGTGCCAGCAGCTTGTGGATACAGGGGGCCAAAAACATTCAGTACTTC
17 | . | TRBJ1-1 | . | TRBV11-2 | CASSYTRAGEENTEAFF | TGTGCCAGCAGCTACACTAGGGCAGGAGAAGAGAACACTGAAGCTTTCTTT
16 | once | TRBJ2-2 | . | TRBV18 | CASSPLVVFDTGELFF | TGTGCCAGCTCACCTTTGGTCGTCTTCGACACCGGGGAGCTGTTTTTT
13 | once | TRBJ2-2 | . | TRBV13 | CASSPALTGELFF | TGTGCCAGCAGCCCCGCCCTCACCGGGGAGCTGTTTTTT
15 | medium-sized | TRBJ2-7 | . | TRBV2 | CASTETARALYEQYF | TGTGCCAGCACCGAGACAGCCCGGGCCCTCTACGAGCAGTACTTC
16 | . | TRBJ1-1 | TRBD1 | TRBV5-4 | CASSSARQGGRTEAFF | TGTGCCAGCAGTTCGGCCCGACAGGGGGGAAGGACTGAAGCTTTCTTT
15 | . | TRBJ2-7 | . | TRBV7-9 | CASSPGQKSSYEQYF | TGTGCCAGCAGCCCAGGACAGAAGAGCTCCTACGAGCAGTACTTC
17 | once | TRBJ2-3 | TRBD2 | TRBV4-1 | CASSQGPSGEYGRGQYF | TGCGCCAGCAGCCAAGGGCCTAGCGGGGAGTATGGGAGAGGGCAGTATTTT
12 | . | TRBJ2-7 | . | TRBV7-2 | CASTGSPYEQYF | TGTGCCAGCACGGGGTCCCCGTACGAGCAGTACTTC
13 | . | TRBJ2-7 | TRBD1 | TRBV28 | CASRIQTGYEQYF | TGTGCCAGCAGGATACAGACAGGGTACGAGCAGTACTTC
13 | . | TRBJ1-1 | . | TRBV29-1 | CSALVGGNPEAFF | TGCAGCGCTCTGGTCGGGGGAAACCCTGAAGCTTTCTTT
12 | few | TRBJ2-1 | . | TRBV7-9 | CASSLESGGQFF | TGTGCCAGCAGCTTAGAGTCTGGGGGGCAGTTCTTC
13 | . | TRBJ2-2 | . | TRBV19 | CASSILDTGELFF | TGTGCCAGTAGTATATTGGACACCGGGGAGCTGTTTTTT
15 | . | TRBJ2-7 | TRBD2 | TRBV19 | CASSIGLAGSYEQYF | TGTGCCAGTAGTATAGGGCTAGCGGGGTCCTACGAGCAGTACTTC